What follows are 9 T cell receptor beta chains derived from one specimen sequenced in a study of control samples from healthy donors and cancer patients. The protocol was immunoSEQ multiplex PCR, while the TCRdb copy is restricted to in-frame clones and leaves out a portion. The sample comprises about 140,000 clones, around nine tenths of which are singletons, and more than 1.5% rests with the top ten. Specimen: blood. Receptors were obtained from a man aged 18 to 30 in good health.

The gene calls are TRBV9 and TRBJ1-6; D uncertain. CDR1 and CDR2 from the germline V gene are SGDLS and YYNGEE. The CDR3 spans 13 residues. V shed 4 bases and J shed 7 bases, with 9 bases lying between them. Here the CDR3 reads CASSPAENSPLHF. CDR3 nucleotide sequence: TGTGCCAGCAGCCCCGCTGAAAATTCACCCCTCCACTTT.

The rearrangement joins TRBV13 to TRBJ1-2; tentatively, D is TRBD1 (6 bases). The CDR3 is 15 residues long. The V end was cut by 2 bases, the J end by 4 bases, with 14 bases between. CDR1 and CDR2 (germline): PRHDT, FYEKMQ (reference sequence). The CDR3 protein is CASSLQMRGLYGYTF. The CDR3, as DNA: TGTGCCAGCAGCTTACAAATGCGGGGGCTCTATGGCTACACCTTC.

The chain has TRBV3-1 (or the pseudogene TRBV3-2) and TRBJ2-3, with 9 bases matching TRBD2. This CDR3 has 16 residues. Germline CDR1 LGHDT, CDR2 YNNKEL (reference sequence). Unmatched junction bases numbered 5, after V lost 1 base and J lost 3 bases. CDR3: CASSQGLTSGTDTQYF. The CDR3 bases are TGTGCCAGCAGCCAAGGTCTGACTAGCGGAACAGATACGCAGTATTTT.

The CDR3 DNA follows: TGCAGCGTCAGACAGGGTGGCACAGATACGCAGTATTTT. Translating it yields CSVRQGGTDTQYF. V and J are TRBV29-1 and TRBJ2-3, with 7 positions matching TRBD1. In germline, CDR1 is SQVTM, CDR2 ANQGSEA. J gave up 1 base and V 6 bases, and 4 bases lay outside the gene matches. The CDR3 extends over 13 amino acids.

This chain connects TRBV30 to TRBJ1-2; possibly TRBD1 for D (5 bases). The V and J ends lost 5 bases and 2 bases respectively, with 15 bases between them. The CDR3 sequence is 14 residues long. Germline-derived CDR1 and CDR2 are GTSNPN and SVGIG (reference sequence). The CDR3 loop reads CAWGGGSGNYGYTF. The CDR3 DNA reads TGTGCCTGGGGGGGAGGGTCAGGGAACTATGGCTACACCTTC.

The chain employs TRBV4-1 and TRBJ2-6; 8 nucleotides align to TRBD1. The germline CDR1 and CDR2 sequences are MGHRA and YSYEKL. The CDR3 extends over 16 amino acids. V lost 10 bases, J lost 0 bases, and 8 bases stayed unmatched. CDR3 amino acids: CATTTGDSSGANVLTF. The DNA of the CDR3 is TGCGCCACTACGACAGGGGACAGCTCTGGGGCCAACGTCCTGACTTTC.

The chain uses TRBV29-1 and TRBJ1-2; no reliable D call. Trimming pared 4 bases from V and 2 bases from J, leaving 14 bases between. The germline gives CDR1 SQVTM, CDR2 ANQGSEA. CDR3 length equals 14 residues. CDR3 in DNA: TGCAGCGTTGCCCTGATGGGGAGCAACTATGGCTACACCTTC. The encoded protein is CSVALMGSNYGYTF.

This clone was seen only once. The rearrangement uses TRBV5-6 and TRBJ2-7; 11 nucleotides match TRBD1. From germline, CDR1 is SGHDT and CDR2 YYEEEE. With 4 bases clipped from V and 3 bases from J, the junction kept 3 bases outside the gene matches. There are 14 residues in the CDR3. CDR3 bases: TGTGCCAGCAGCCCGGGACAGGGGGACTACGAGCAGTACTTC. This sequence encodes CASSPGQGDYEQYF. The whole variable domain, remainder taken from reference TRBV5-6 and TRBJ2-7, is DAGVTQSPTHLIKTRGQQVTLRCSPKSGHDTVSWYQQALGQGPQFIFQYYEEEERQRGNFPDRFSGHQFPNYSSELNVNALLLGDSALYLCASSPGQGDYEQYFGPGTRLTVT.

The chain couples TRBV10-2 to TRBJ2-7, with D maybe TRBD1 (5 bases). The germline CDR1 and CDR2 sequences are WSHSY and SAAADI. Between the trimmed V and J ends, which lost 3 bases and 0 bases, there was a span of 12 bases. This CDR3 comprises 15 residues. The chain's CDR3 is CASSEGEGFSYEQYF. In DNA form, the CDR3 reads TGCGCCAGCAGTGAAGGGGAAGGATTCTCCTACGAGCAGTACTTC.